This is a list of T cell receptor beta chains from one sample in a study of T cells in Graves' hyperthyroidism and ophthalmopathy. From the multiplex PCR reads, TCRdb called clonotypes with MiXCR, one entry per CDR3 protein. The table shows 620,000 or so distinct CDR3 sequences, with roughly 15% occurring only once. The sample consisted of blood. The receptors were gathered from a woman aged 50 to 65 with Graves' ophthalmopathy. Each CDR3 is given with its conserved first and last residue. Each record gives: CDR3 protein, V gene, J gene.

CASSPSGFGTDTQYF,TRBV2,TRBJ2-3
CSVEIRVNSYNEQFF,TRBV29-1,TRBJ2-1
CSASIQGTFNYGYTF,TRBV20-1,TRBJ1-2
CASSFGRGVNQPQHF,TRBV12-3/TRBV12-4,TRBJ1-5
CASSLVDSGNTIYF,TRBV7-2,TRBJ1-3
CSASEQLAKNIQYF,TRBV20-1,TRBJ2-4
CASSADVPGGNTQYF,TRBV7-2,TRBJ2-3
CASRRVGVTDTQYF,TRBV6-1,TRBJ2-3
CASSLVDRVVYNSPLHF,TRBV5-5,TRBJ1-6
CSASSASYEQYF,TRBV20-1,TRBJ2-7
CASSISPGLYEQYF,TRBV19,TRBJ2-7
CASSSGGFPHEQYF,TRBV5-1,TRBJ2-7
CASSLGTDKNIQYF,TRBV7-9,TRBJ2-4
CASSSSLRRPYGYTF,TRBV12-3/TRBV12-4,TRBJ1-2
CASASHIDTEAFF,TRBV28,TRBJ1-1
CASSPTGGSTEQYF,TRBV12-3/TRBV12-4,TRBJ2-7
CASSVQGVAHEQYF,TRBV2,TRBJ2-7
CAWRGTGEGSPLHF,TRBV30,TRBJ1-6
CASSLGGQGRAFF,TRBV7-3,TRBJ1-1
CATDFRLAGNTGELFF,TRBV6-1,TRBJ2-2
CASSQEISNQPQHF,TRBV3-1,TRBJ1-5
CATSDSDPNGDRRGEFF,TRBV24-1,TRBJ2-1
CASSLPRADTQYF,TRBV28,TRBJ2-3
CASSLRQGANGYTF,TRBV27,TRBJ1-2
CASSQDPPGGPANEQFF,TRBV3-1,TRBJ2-1
CASSYFYGGLNTEAFF,TRBV6-9,TRBJ1-1
CASRTAGGTEAFF,TRBV5-1,TRBJ1-1
CASSSGWETGELFF,TRBV7-3,TRBJ2-2
CASGQGAQNEQFF,TRBV5-1,TRBJ2-1
CAISINAGLAEQKPGEQFF,TRBV10-3,TRBJ2-1
CASRTGTSGRYSTDTQYF,TRBV27,TRBJ2-3
CASSYPRQGTNQPQHF,TRBV6-5,TRBJ1-5
CASSQVLTGRMNTGELFF,TRBV5-4,TRBJ2-2
CASSPRASGAETEAFF,TRBV18,TRBJ1-1
CASSPAGFTSETQYF,TRBV7-9,TRBJ2-5
CASTSDNYGYTF,TRBV28,TRBJ1-2
CASSYSIRNTEAFF,TRBV6-5,TRBJ1-1
CASSAGLAGDQTQYF,TRBV19,TRBJ2-5
CSAIPPGTRPYEQYF,TRBV20-1,TRBJ2-7
CASSRLANEQFF,TRBV7-9,TRBJ2-1
CASPSWTGELFF,TRBV6-1,TRBJ2-2
CASSPPSTGVQPQHF,TRBV19,TRBJ1-5
CAGALPGHPTYEQYF,TRBV2,TRBJ2-7
CAWSVEGNQPQHF,TRBV30,TRBJ1-5
CASTPQTSIQYF,TRBV27,TRBJ2-5
CASSEPGGNSPLHF,TRBV2,TRBJ1-6